This TCR beta chain comes out of a study of CD8+ T cells in alopecia areata. From PBMCs, CD4+ and CD8+ T cells were sorted. This CDR3 contains 11 residues. Germline CDR1 SQVTM, CDR2 ANQGSEA. V lost 2 bases and J lost 9, with 10 bases in between. Study results and limitations: Although TCR sharing was seen in mice, sharing across patients was less clear, possibly for HLA-related reasons.

In each case, RNA was isolated and then reverse transcribed into cDNA as the sequencing template. Using immunoSEQ multiplex PCR, the repertoire was profiled, and TCRdb retains in-frame clones only, with some absent. Of more than 150,000 clones detected, around three fifths appear once; the ten largest clones hold 14% to 15%. This clone was counted a few times. Its antigen remains unknown. The chain couples TRBV29-1 to TRBJ2-5; D might be TRBD2 (5 bases). The clonotype was recovered from a human donor with alopecia areata. The sample in question was CD4+ T cells sorted from blood, obtained at week 0. CDR3 DNA: TGCAGCGTTGAACCCAAGGGAGCCCAGTACTTC. Protein sequence: CSVEPKGAQYF. Looking up the rest from reference TRBV29-1 and TRBJ2-5 gives the full variable domain: SAVISQKPSRDICQRGTSLTIQCQVDSQVTMMFWYRQQPGQSLTLIATANQGSEATYESGFVIDKFPISRPNLTFSTLTVSNMSPEDSSIYLCSVEPKGAQYFGPGTRLLVL.